These T cell receptor beta chains were read from a single sample in a study of blood T cells in healthy people across ages. TCRdb reprocessed the 5' RACE reads via MiXCR and lists one record per CDR3 protein. The repertoire holds hundreds of thousands of distinct CDR3 sequences, with about 28% as singletons. These same records also appear under a second study, on T cells of mothers and their children.

The sequenced material came from blood. The receptors shown here come from a boy aged 2 to 9 in good health. The CDR3 runs from the conserved cysteine through the conserved F or W. The order of the fields is CDR3 length, V gene, D gene, J gene, clone size, CDR3 DNA, CDR3 protein. D genes are given only for firm matches. Only some rows state a clone size, as once, few, many or a class for expanded clones.

>13|TRBV5-1|.|TRBJ2-1|.
TGCGCCAGCAGCTTCCCCATTGACAATGAGCAGTTCTTC
CASSFPIDNEQFF
>11|TRBV25-1|.|TRBJ2-5|few
TGTGCCAGCGAAGAAACACGGTCGCTGTACTTC
CASEETRSLYF
>15|TRBV12-5|.|TRBJ2-3|few
TGTGCTAGTGGTTTATATCAGGCCGGCACAGATACGCAGTATTTT
CASGLYQAGTDTQYF
>14|TRBV5-5|.|TRBJ2-7|few
TGTGCCAGCAGCTTAGGACGGCATCCCTACGAGCAGTACTTC
CASSLGRHPYEQYF
>18|TRBV19|TRBD2|TRBJ2-1|.
TGTGCCAGTAGTATAGATCCGTGGCGGGAGGACTTATACAATGAGCAGTTCTTC
CASSIDPWREDLYNEQFF
>14|TRBV7-9|TRBD1|TRBJ1-1|.
TGTGCCAGCAGCCCGACAGGGGGCCTACTCCCGGCTTTCTTT
CASSPTGGLLPAFF
>14|TRBV20-1|.|TRBJ2-5|few
TGCAGTGCTATTGGCGGGGTCCCACAAGAGACCCAGTACTTC
CSAIGGVPQETQYF
>16|TRBV3-1|.|TRBJ2-5|.
TGTGCCAGCAGCCAAGTTTTTAGGCAGGGACAAGAGACCCAGTACTTC
CASSQVFRQGQETQYF
>15|TRBV5-1|.|TRBJ2-5|many
TGCGCCAGCAGCTTGTATGGCTCCCAAGGCGAGACCCAGTACTTC
CASSLYGSQGETQYF
>14|TRBV24-1|.|TRBJ2-2|once
TGTGCCAATATCGACGCCGGGCGGGTCGGGGAGCTGTTTTTT
CANIDAGRVGELFF
>16|TRBV20-1|TRBD2|TRBJ2-5|.
TGCAGTGCCCCTAGGACTAGCGGGGGGCTCCAAGAGACCCAGTACTTC
CSAPRTSGGLQETQYF
>15|TRBV27|.|TRBJ2-7|.
TGTGCCAGCAGCATGAGGGCTAGTCTAATATGCGAGCAGTACTTC
CASSMRASLICEQYF
>16|TRBV3-1|TRBD2|TRBJ2-4|few
TGTGCCAGCAGCCAGGGAGTGGGACTAGGACAAAACATTCAGTACTTC
CASSQGVGLGQNIQYF
>14|TRBV3-1|.|TRBJ2-5|.
TGTGCCAGCAGCCTCAGAGATCCTCAAGAGACCCAGTACTTC
CASSLRDPQETQYF
>14|TRBV18|TRBD1|TRBJ2-1|.
TGTGCCAGCTCAGACCCGGGACAGGGAAATGAGCAGTTCTTC
CASSDPGQGNEQFF
>13|TRBV13|.|TRBJ2-1|.
TGTGCCAGCGGCCCCAGGACAAACAATGAGCAGTTCTTC
CASGPRTNNEQFF
>12|TRBV7-9|.|TRBJ2-7|few
TGTGCCAGCTCTAAGCTCTCCTACGAGCAGTACTTC
CASSKLSYEQYF
>15|TRBV5-1|TRBD1|TRBJ2-2|many
TGTGCCAGCAGCCTAGGGACAGGGGGCACCGGGGAGCTGTTTTTT
CASSLGTGGTGELFF